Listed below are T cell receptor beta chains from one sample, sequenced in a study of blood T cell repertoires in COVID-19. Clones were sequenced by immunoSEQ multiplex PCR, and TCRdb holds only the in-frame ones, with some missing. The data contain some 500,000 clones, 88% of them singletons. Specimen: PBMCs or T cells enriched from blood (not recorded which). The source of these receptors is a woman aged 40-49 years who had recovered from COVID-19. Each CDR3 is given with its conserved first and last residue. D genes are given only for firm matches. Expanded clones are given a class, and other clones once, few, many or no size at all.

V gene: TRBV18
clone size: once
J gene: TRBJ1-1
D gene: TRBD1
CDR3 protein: CASSQGTVNTEAFF
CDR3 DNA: TGTGCCAGCTCACAAGGGACAGTCAACACTGAAGCTTTCTTT

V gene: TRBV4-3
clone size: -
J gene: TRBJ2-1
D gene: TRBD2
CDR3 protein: CASSQVLAGTNEQFF
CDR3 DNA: TGCGCCAGCAGCCAAGTACTAGCGGGGACCAATGAGCAGTTCTTC

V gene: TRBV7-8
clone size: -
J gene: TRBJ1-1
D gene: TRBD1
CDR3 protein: CASSLPQGRRKAFF
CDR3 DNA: TGTGCCAGCAGCTTACCACAGGGGCGACGAAAAGCTTTCTTT

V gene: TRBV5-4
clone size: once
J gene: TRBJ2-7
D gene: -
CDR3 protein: CASSSGQSYEQYF
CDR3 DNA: TGTGCCAGCAGTTCCGGACAGTCCTACGAGCAGTACTTC

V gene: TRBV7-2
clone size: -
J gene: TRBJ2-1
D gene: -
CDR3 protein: CASSNPTLYNEQFF
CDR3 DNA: TGTGCCAGCAGCAATCCTACTCTATACAATGAGCAGTTCTTC

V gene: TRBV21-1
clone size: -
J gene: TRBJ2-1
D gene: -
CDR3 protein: CASSQSPPSSYNEQFF
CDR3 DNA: TGTGCCAGCAGCCAAAGCCCTCCGAGCTCCTACAATGAGCAGTTCTTC

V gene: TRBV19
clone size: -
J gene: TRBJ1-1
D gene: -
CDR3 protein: CASSIGRLSTEAFF
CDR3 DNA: TGTGCCAGTAGTATAGGGCGGCTGAGCACTGAAGCTTTCTTT

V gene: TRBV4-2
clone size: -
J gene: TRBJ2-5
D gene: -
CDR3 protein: CASSQDRGTRETQYF
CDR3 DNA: TGTGCCAGCAGCCAAGATAGGGGAACTCGGGAGACCCAGTACTTC

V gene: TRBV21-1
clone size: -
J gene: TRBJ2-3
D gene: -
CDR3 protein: CASSKAGHFKNTQYF
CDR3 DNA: TGTGCCAGCAGCAAAGCTGGACACTTCAAGAATACGCAGTATTTT

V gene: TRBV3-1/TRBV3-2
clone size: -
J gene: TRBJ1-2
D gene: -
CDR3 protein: CASSPRDTSYNGYTF
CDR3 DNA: TGTGCCAGCAGCCCAAGGGACACCTCATACAATGGCTACACCTTC

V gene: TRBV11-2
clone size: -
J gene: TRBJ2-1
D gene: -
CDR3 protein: CASSLGWREQFF
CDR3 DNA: TGTGCCAGCAGCTTAGGGTGGAGGGAGCAGTTCTTC